This is a list of T cell receptor beta chains from one sample in a study of blood T cell repertoires in COVID-19. The repertoire was sequenced with immunoSEQ multiplex PCR; TCRdb's copy has only in-frame clones and lacks some. The sample lists roughly 120,000 clones, around 90% seen once, with 3.8% in the top ten. The sample comprised peripheral blood. The source is a woman aged 60 to 75 with COVID-19, enrolled during active disease. The CDR3 runs from the conserved cysteine through the conserved F or W. The order of the fields is V gene, clone size, D gene, J gene, CDR3 protein, CDR3 DNA. D genes are given only for firm matches. The listing skips clone size in some rows; elsewhere it reads once, few, many or a size class.

V gene: TRBV9; clone size: -; D gene: TRBD1; J gene: TRBJ2-7; CDR3 protein: CASSPGQGPIYEQYF; CDR3 DNA: TGTGCCAGCAGCCCCGGACAGGGCCCCATCTACGAGCAGTACTTC
V gene: TRBV3-1/TRBV3-2; clone size: -; D gene: -; J gene: TRBJ1-1; CDR3 protein: CASSQGHSGNTEAFF; CDR3 DNA: TGTGCCAGCAGCCAAGGGCACAGTGGAAACACTGAAGCTTTCTTT
V gene: TRBV6-5; clone size: -; D gene: -; J gene: TRBJ2-3; CDR3 protein: CASSYLPSTDTQYF; CDR3 DNA: TGTGCCAGCAGTTATCTCCCTTCCACAGATACGCAGTATTTT
V gene: TRBV6-2/TRBV6-3; clone size: -; D gene: -; J gene: TRBJ2-1; CDR3 protein: CASSYSNYGVSYNEQFF; CDR3 DNA: TGTGCCAGCAGTTACTCGAATTACGGGGTCTCCTACAATGAGCAGTTCTTC
V gene: TRBV3-1/TRBV3-2; clone size: -; D gene: TRBD1; J gene: TRBJ2-7; CDR3 protein: CASSQMDRLGEQYF; CDR3 DNA: TGTGCCAGCAGCCAGATGGACAGGCTCGGCGAGCAGTACTTC
V gene: TRBV15; clone size: -; D gene: -; J gene: TRBJ2-3; CDR3 protein: CATSRGLDTQYF; CDR3 DNA: TGTGCCACCAGCAGAGGTCTAGATACGCAGTATTTT
V gene: TRBV9; clone size: -; D gene: -; J gene: TRBJ1-4; CDR3 protein: CASSPGRSTNEKLFF; CDR3 DNA: TGTGCCAGCAGCCCCGGCAGGTCAACTAATGAAAAACTGTTTTTT
V gene: TRBV7-6; clone size: -; D gene: -; J gene: TRBJ2-5; CDR3 protein: CASSPRTNQETQYF; CDR3 DNA: TGTGCCAGCAGCCCGAGGACTAACCAAGAGACCCAGTACTTC
V gene: TRBV2; clone size: -; D gene: TRBD1; J gene: TRBJ2-7; CDR3 protein: CASSDAGTAYEQYF; CDR3 DNA: TGTGCCAGCAGTGATGCCGGGACAGCCTACGAGCAGTACTTC
V gene: TRBV7-2; clone size: few; D gene: TRBD1; J gene: TRBJ2-7; CDR3 protein: CASSLAFDRVHSYEQYF; CDR3 DNA: TGTGCCAGCAGCTTAGCGTTCGACAGGGTCCACTCCTACGAGCAGTACTTC
V gene: TRBV5-1; clone size: -; D gene: TRBD2; J gene: TRBJ2-7; CDR3 protein: CASSPRAGSGEVYEQYF; CDR3 DNA: TGCGCCAGCAGCCCCAGGGCGGGTAGCGGGGAGGTATACGAGCAGTACTTC
V gene: TRBV4-3; clone size: -; D gene: -; J gene: TRBJ2-7; CDR3 protein: CASSQDQGRGYEQYF; CDR3 DNA: TGCGCCAGCAGCCAAGATCAAGGCAGGGGATACGAGCAGTACTTC
V gene: TRBV9; clone size: -; D gene: TRBD1; J gene: TRBJ1-2; CDR3 protein: CASSTRTGAVGNYGYTF; CDR3 DNA: TGTGCCAGCAGCACCCGGACAGGGGCGGTTGGAAACTATGGCTACACCTTC
V gene: TRBV2; clone size: once; D gene: -; J gene: TRBJ2-3; CDR3 protein: CASSDLRGTDTQYF; CDR3 DNA: TGTGCCAGCAGTGACCTCCGGGGCACAGATACGCAGTATTTT
V gene: TRBV5-4; clone size: -; D gene: TRBD1; J gene: TRBJ2-7; CDR3 protein: CASSQGQAKGEQYF; CDR3 DNA: TGTGCCAGCAGCCAGGGACAGGCTAAAGGCGAGCAGTACTTC
V gene: TRBV6-4; clone size: once; D gene: -; J gene: TRBJ1-2; CDR3 protein: CASSDQASNYGYTF; CDR3 DNA: TGTGCCAGCAGTGACCAGGCCTCTAACTATGGCTACACCTTC
V gene: TRBV23-1; clone size: -; D gene: -; J gene: TRBJ1-5; CDR3 protein: CASSQSKGVTCYSNQPQHF; CDR3 DNA: TGCGCCAGCAGTCAATCGAAGGGGGTAACATGTTATAGCAATCAGCCCCAGCATTTT
V gene: TRBV19; clone size: -; D gene: -; J gene: TRBJ1-3; CDR3 protein: CASSISSGKGNTIYF; CDR3 DNA: TGTGCCAGTAGTATTTCGTCAGGGAAAGGAAACACCATATATTTT
V gene: TRBV2; clone size: -; D gene: -; J gene: TRBJ2-3; CDR3 protein: CASSVPTLGRHRVGDTQYF; CDR3 DNA: TGTGCCAGCAGTGTACCCACTCTGGGACGGCACAGGGTGGGAGATACGCAGTATTTT
V gene: TRBV5-1; clone size: once; D gene: -; J gene: TRBJ2-2; CDR3 protein: CASSRVAANTGELFF; CDR3 DNA: TGCGCCAGCAGCCGGGTGGCAGCAAACACCGGGGAGCTGTTTTTT
V gene: TRBV5-6; clone size: -; D gene: -; J gene: TRBJ2-3; CDR3 protein: CASSNDRWASTDTQYF; CDR3 DNA: TGTGCCAGCAGCAATGACAGGTGGGCTAGCACAGATACGCAGTATTTT
V gene: TRBV5-1; clone size: -; D gene: -; J gene: TRBJ2-3; CDR3 protein: CASSGDSGDTQYF; CDR3 DNA: TGCGCCAGCAGCGGGGACTCCGGGGATACGCAGTATTTT
V gene: TRBV7-2; clone size: -; D gene: -; J gene: TRBJ1-4; CDR3 protein: CASRVETNEKLFF; CDR3 DNA: TGTGCCAGCAGGGTCGAGACTAATGAAAAACTGTTTTTT
V gene: TRBV7-3; clone size: -; D gene: -; J gene: TRBJ2-1; CDR3 protein: CASSLARHTNEQFF; CDR3 DNA: TGTGCCAGCAGCTTGGCCCGACACACCAATGAGCAGTTCTTC
V gene: TRBV5-1; clone size: -; D gene: TRBD1; J gene: TRBJ2-2; CDR3 protein: CASSLTGTATGELFF; CDR3 DNA: TGCGCCAGCAGCCTGACAGGGACGGCCACCGGGGAGCTGTTTTTT
V gene: TRBV6-5; clone size: -; D gene: -; J gene: TRBJ2-2; CDR3 protein: CASSQLAAGTGELFF; CDR3 DNA: TGTGCCAGCAGTCAACTAGCCGCGGGCACCGGGGAGCTGTTTTTT
V gene: TRBV19; clone size: -; D gene: TRBD1; J gene: TRBJ1-6; CDR3 protein: CASSLNPGTAINSPLHF; CDR3 DNA: TGTGCCAGTAGTCTAAACCCCGGGACAGCGATAAATTCACCCCTCCACTTT
V gene: TRBV12-5; clone size: -; D gene: TRBD1; J gene: TRBJ1-6; CDR3 protein: CASGFGTVNSPLHF; CDR3 DNA: TGTGCTAGTGGTTTCGGGACAGTTAATTCACCCCTCCACTTT
V gene: TRBV7-8; clone size: -; D gene: TRBD2; J gene: TRBJ2-7; CDR3 protein: CASSLGTSGGSHSYEQYF; CDR3 DNA: TGTGCCAGCAGCTTAGGGACTAGCGGGGGATCCCACTCCTACGAGCAGTACTTC
V gene: TRBV4-1; clone size: -; D gene: TRBD1; J gene: TRBJ1-4; CDR3 protein: CASSQPRQGSGKLFF; CDR3 DNA: TGCGCCAGCAGCCAACCCCGACAGGGGTCCGGAAAACTGTTTTTT
V gene: TRBV6-5; clone size: -; D gene: -; J gene: TRBJ2-1; CDR3 protein: CASSRGSSYNEQFF; CDR3 DNA: TGTGCCAGCTCACGGGGGAGCTCCTACAATGAGCAGTTCTTC
V gene: TRBV2; clone size: -; D gene: TRBD2; J gene: TRBJ2-3; CDR3 protein: CASSASGATQYF; CDR3 DNA: TGTGCCAGCAGCGCTAGCGGCGCTACGCAGTATTTT
V gene: TRBV18; clone size: -; D gene: -; J gene: TRBJ2-7; CDR3 protein: CASSPRGSYEQYF; CDR3 DNA: TGTGCCAGCTCACCGAGGGGGTCCTACGAGCAGTACTTC
V gene: TRBV5-1; clone size: -; D gene: -; J gene: TRBJ2-2; CDR3 protein: CASMVKLTGELFF; CDR3 DNA: TGCGCCAGCATGGTAAAACTCACCGGGGAGCTGTTTTTT
V gene: TRBV19; clone size: once; D gene: -; J gene: TRBJ2-7; CDR3 protein: CASSIGLGDQYF; CDR3 DNA: TGTGCCAGTAGTATTGGCTTGGGCGACCAGTACTTC
V gene: TRBV9; clone size: -; D gene: -; J gene: TRBJ1-2; CDR3 protein: CASSPRGAYGYTF; CDR3 DNA: TGTGCCAGCAGCCCCCGGGGTGCCTATGGCTACACCTTC
V gene: TRBV3-1/TRBV3-2; clone size: -; D gene: -; J gene: TRBJ2-3; CDR3 protein: CASSHRGADSTDTQYF; CDR3 DNA: TGTGCCAGCAGCCATCGGGGGGCCGATAGCACAGATACGCAGTATTTT
V gene: TRBV7-3; clone size: -; D gene: TRBD2; J gene: TRBJ2-3; CDR3 protein: CASSLMAGEDTQYF; CDR3 DNA: TGTGCCAGCAGCTTAATGGCGGGGGAAGATACGCAGTATTTT
V gene: TRBV7-2; clone size: -; D gene: TRBD2; J gene: TRBJ2-3; CDR3 protein: CASSPRLAASTDTQYF; CDR3 DNA: TGTGCCAGCAGCCCCCGACTAGCGGCTAGCACAGATACGCAGTATTTT
V gene: TRBV11-1; clone size: -; D gene: TRBD2; J gene: TRBJ2-5; CDR3 protein: CASSPRGTSEKTQYF; CDR3 DNA: TGTGCCAGCAGCCCGAGGGGGACTAGCGAAAAGACCCAGTACTTC
V gene: TRBV6-2/TRBV6-3; clone size: -; D gene: TRBD1; J gene: TRBJ2-6; CDR3 protein: CASSIQGRSGANVLTF; CDR3 DNA: TGTGCCAGTAGTATACAGGGGCGGTCTGGGGCCAACGTCCTGACTTTC
V gene: TRBV5-1; clone size: -; D gene: -; J gene: TRBJ1-2; CDR3 protein: CATGPQTGPSGYTF; CDR3 DNA: TGCGCCACCGGCCCCCAGACAGGACCCTCTGGCTACACCTTC
V gene: TRBV7-6; clone size: -; D gene: TRBD1; J gene: TRBJ2-7; CDR3 protein: CASSLQGTVQYF; CDR3 DNA: TGTGCCAGCAGCTTACAGGGGACAGTGCAGTACTTC
V gene: TRBV2; clone size: -; D gene: -; J gene: TRBJ2-2; CDR3 protein: CASSDYYSNTGELFF; CDR3 DNA: TGTGCCAGCAGTGATTACTATTCGAACACCGGGGAGCTGTTTTTT
V gene: TRBV3-1/TRBV3-2; clone size: -; D gene: TRBD1; J gene: TRBJ2-6; CDR3 protein: CASSRGLGQGRANVLTF; CDR3 DNA: TGTGCCAGCAGCCGGGGACTCGGACAGGGTAGGGCCAACGTCCTGACTTTC
V gene: TRBV7-3; clone size: -; D gene: TRBD2; J gene: TRBJ2-2; CDR3 protein: CASSLSGRSTGELFF; CDR3 DNA: TGTGCCAGCAGCTTAAGCGGGAGATCGACCGGGGAGCTGTTTTTT
V gene: TRBV5-4; clone size: -; D gene: -; J gene: TRBJ2-6; CDR3 protein: CASSLVAGANVLTF; CDR3 DNA: TGTGCCAGCAGCTTGGTAGCTGGGGCCAACGTCCTGACTTTC
V gene: TRBV3-1/TRBV3-2; clone size: -; D gene: TRBD2; J gene: TRBJ2-1; CDR3 protein: CASSPTPGTSGAYNEQFF; CDR3 DNA: TGTGCCAGCAGCCCCACCCCTGGGACTAGCGGGGCATACAATGAGCAGTTCTTC
V gene: TRBV25-1; clone size: -; D gene: TRBD2; J gene: TRBJ2-3; CDR3 protein: CASSPRVAGITPDTQYF; CDR3 DNA: TGTGCCAGCAGTCCCCGGGTAGCGGGGATCACCCCAGATACGCAGTATTTT
V gene: TRBV7-2; clone size: -; D gene: -; J gene: TRBJ1-2; CDR3 protein: CASSSREGWDGYTF; CDR3 DNA: TGTGCCAGCAGCTCCAGGGAAGGTTGGGATGGCTACACCTTC
V gene: TRBV7-2; clone size: -; D gene: TRBD1; J gene: TRBJ1-2; CDR3 protein: CASSSGTGGLRGYTF; CDR3 DNA: TGTGCCAGCAGCTCCGGGACAGGGGGCTTGAGAGGCTACACCTTC
V gene: TRBV19; clone size: -; D gene: TRBD1; J gene: TRBJ1-1; CDR3 protein: CASSTRRDRGWDTEAFF; CDR3 DNA: TGTGCCAGTAGTACCCGGCGGGACAGGGGGTGGGACACTGAAGCTTTCTTT
V gene: TRBV9; clone size: once; D gene: TRBD1; J gene: TRBJ1-3; CDR3 protein: CASSLGTVSGNTIYF; CDR3 DNA: TGTGCCAGCAGTCTAGGGACAGTCTCTGGAAACACCATATATTTT
V gene: TRBV29-1; clone size: -; D gene: TRBD1; J gene: TRBJ2-7; CDR3 protein: CSVNRGPYEQYF; CDR3 DNA: TGCAGCGTTAACAGGGGTCCCTACGAGCAGTACTTC
V gene: TRBV6-2/TRBV6-3; clone size: -; D gene: -; J gene: TRBJ2-7; CDR3 protein: CASSPRQSSYEQYF; CDR3 DNA: TGTGCCAGCAGTCCCCGACAGAGCTCCTACGAGCAGTACTTC